This T cell receptor (beta chain) was recorded in a study of T cell responses to AZD1222 COVID-19 vaccine. Points on this clone: Its antigen is currently unknown.

Study-level points and caveats: Repertoires in all cases were sampled only once the peak T cell response had passed.

Measured with immunoSEQ multiplex PCR; TCRdb has only the in-frame clones, and not every one. In the table there are around 140,000 clones, 93% of which are singletons. V was trimmed by 2 bases and J by 6 bases, leaving 13 bases between them. Germline CDR1 is WSHSY and CDR2 is SAAADI. The CDR3 length is 14 residues. The chain has TRBV10-2 and TRBJ1-2, with D maybe TRBD1 (5 bases). The sequence derives from an adult in good health. This specimen consisted of peripheral blood, obtained on day 0 of AZD1222 vaccination. Here the CDR3 reads CASSERGIEDGYTF. The CDR3 DNA reads as TGCGCCAGCAGTGAGAGGGGTATAGAGGATGGCTACACCTTC.